The 25 T cell receptor beta chains in this list originate from one sample, sequenced in a study of patients and donors after allogeneic stem cell transplantation. TCRdb processed the RT-PCR reads anew with MiXCR; each CDR3 protein has one entry. The sample holds about 12,000 distinct CDR3 sequences, almost 25% seen once. Sequencing was performed on blood, either unsorted or a sorted T cell fraction (not recorded which). The receptors derive from a human donor who was either an allogeneic HSCT recipient or a stem cell or donor lymphocyte infusion donor (not recorded which). It is not recorded whose cells these are; they may come from a transplant donor.

The rearrangement uses TRBV20-1 and TRBJ1-2, with D perhaps TRBD1 (6 bases). Trimming left V 5 bases short and J 3 bases short, with 10 bases between. Germline V gives CDR1 DFQATT, CDR2 SNEGSKA (reference sequence). The CDR3 has 12 residues. This CDR3 reads CSAADRHYGYTF. As DNA, the CDR3 is TGCAGTGCTGCTGACAGGCACTATGGCTACACCTTC.

The chain recombines TRBV9 with TRBJ1-1; 8 bases match TRBD1. Germline loops: CDR1 SGDLS, CDR2 YYNGEE. The CDR3 contains 15 residues. Trimming at V came to 0 bases and at J to 10 bases, leaving 11 bases not matched to a gene. The CDR3 here is CASSVGSRTGSAAFF. Here the CDR3 DNA reads TGTGCCAGCAGCGTAGGCTCCCGGACAGGGTCCGCAGCTTTCTTT.

This clonotype was seen at least ten times. This sequence joins TRBV30 and TRBJ2-7; TRBD2 agrees at 9 bases. The CDR3 is 14 amino acids. V dropped 4 bases and J dropped 5; count of bases not matched to a gene: 9. Per the germline V gene, CDR1 is GTSNPN and CDR2 is SVGIG (reference sequence). CDR3 coding DNA: TGTGCCTGGAATGTAGCGGGAGAACGTGACGAGCAGTACTTC. It is translated as CAWNVAGERDEQYF.

This clonotype has only a few counts. Written as DNA, the CDR3 is TGTGCCAGCAGCGTGGGACCCTCCTACGAGCAGTACTTC. As protein: CASSVGPSYEQYF. V is TRBV9 and J is TRBJ2-7; D is tentatively TRBD1 or TRBD2 (5 bases each). Trimming removed 2 bases at V and 0 bases at J, with 6 bases between. The length of the CDR3 is 13 residues. The germline CDR1 and CDR2 sequences are SGDLS and YYNGEE.

The chain carries TRBV5-6 and TRBJ1-3, with TRBD1 as a possible D gene (5 bases). Germline CDR1 SGHDT, CDR2 YYEEEE. The CDR3 extends over 17 amino acids. V was trimmed by 4 bases and J by 0 bases, leaving 17 bases between them. The DNA of the CDR3 is TGTGCCAGCAGCCAAGAGACAGTTCCTACCTCTGGAAACACCATATATTTT. Protein: CASSQETVPTSGNTIYF.

The genes are TRBV6-6 and TRBJ1-1; D is unclear. Germline values: CDR1 MNHNY, CDR2 SVGAGI (reference sequence). CDR3 length equals 11 residues. Trimming cost V 3 bases and J 11 bases, with 10 bases left between them. The CDR3 is CASSYALGAFF. The CDR3 nucleotides are TGTGCCAGCAGTTATGCCCTGGGGGCTTTCTTT.

The rearrangement uses TRBV5-6 and TRBJ2-5; possibly TRBD1 for D (5 bases). V dropped 5 bases and J dropped 7 bases, with 15 bases sitting between them. In germline, CDR1 is SGHDT, CDR2 YYEEEE. This CDR3 is 13 amino acids long. CDR3 loop: CASRTVGAGTQYF. CDR3 in DNA: TGTGCCAGCAGAACTGTAGGGGCTGGGACCCAGTACTTC.

The V call is TRBV5-6, the J call TRBJ1-1, with D possibly matching TRBD1 (6 bases). The CDR3 is made up of 13 amino acids. V lost 4 bases, J lost 6 bases, and 13 bases lay in between. The germline CDR1 and CDR2 sequences are SGHDT and YYEEEE. CDR3 sequence reads: CASSLEGVAEAFF. The CDR3 DNA sequence: TGTGCCAGCAGCCTTGAGGGGGTAGCTGAAGCTTTCTTT.

This clonotype has more than one count but fewer than ten. The J gene is TRBJ2-3, the V gene TRBV2; unclear D gene. V shed 7 bases and J shed 0 bases, with 14 bases lying between them. This CDR3 region has 15 residues. Germline V gene lookup returns CDR1 SNHLY and CDR2 FYNNEI. CDR3 sequence reads: CASKTLGASTDTQYF. The CDR3 bases are TGTGCCAGCAAGACCCTAGGCGCCAGCACAGATACGCAGTATTTT.

The chain employs TRBV3-1 and TRBJ2-1; 15 bases are shared with TRBD2. V lost 6 bases to trimming and J lost 10 bases; unmatched junction nucleotides: 1. Germline V CDR1 and CDR2: LGHDT, YNNKEL (reference sequence). The CDR3 is 13 amino acids. The CDR3 bases are TGTGCCAGCAGTGGACTAGCGGGAGGGGAGCAGTTCTTC. Protein: CASSGLAGGEQFF.

V and J are TRBV24-1 and TRBJ2-3; perhaps TRBD2 as D (5 bases). Trimming cost V 0 bases and J 3 bases, with 6 bases left between them. This CDR3 contains 14 residues. CDR1 and CDR2 from the germline V gene are KGHDR and SFDVKD. CDR3 sequence (DNA): TGTGCCACCAGTGATTTGTCGGGAACAGATACGCAGTATTTT. Its translation is CATSDLSGTDTQYF.

The sample holds a few counts of this clonotype. The chain has TRBV5-1 and TRBJ1-1, with D perhaps matching TRBD1 (5 bases). CDR3 length equals 15 residues. Germline assignment: CDR1 SGHRS and CDR2 YFSETQ. Trimming cost V 0 bases and J 1 base, with 10 bases left between them. CDR3 coding DNA: TGCGCCAGCAGCTTGGCCTACAGGCCGAACACTGAAGCTTTCTTT. Translating it yields CASSLAYRPNTEAFF. The full variable domain, its missing parts supplied by reference TRBV5-1 and TRBJ1-1, is KAGVTQTPRYLIKTRGQQVTLSCSPISGHRSVSWYQQTPGQGLQFLFEYFSETQRNKGNFPGRFSGRQFSNSRSEMNVSTLELGDSALYLCASSLAYRPNTEAFFGQGTRLTVV.

This clonotype was detected only a few times. The chain recombines TRBV7-3 with TRBJ2-3, with D maybe TRBD2 (6 bases). Trimming cost V 5 bases and J 4 bases, with 16 bases left between them. Germline CDR1 SGHTA, CDR2 FQGTGA. The CDR3 consists of 15 residues. The CDR3 is CASSPRSGPADTQYF. CDR3 in DNA: TGTGCCAGCAGCCCCAGGAGCGGGCCTGCAGATACGCAGTATTTT.

This chain uses TRBV5-1 with TRBJ2-1; D gene uncertain. V was shortened by 0 bases and J by 0 bases, with 7 bases between the two germline ends. Per germline, CDR1 SGHRS and CDR2 YFSETQ. The CDR3 has 15 residues. The CDR3 loop reads CASSLELPSYNEQFF. The CDR3 DNA reads TGCGCCAGCAGCTTGGAGCTTCCCTCCTACAATGAGCAGTTCTTC.

This clonotype was counted between two and nine times. The CDR3: CASSVRDRGQEFF. CDR3 coding DNA: TGTGCCAGCAGTGTCCGGGACAGGGGCCAGGAGTTCTTC. The chain recombines TRBV12-3 or TRBV12-4 with TRBJ2-1; 10 bases fit TRBD1. V was pared by 5 bases and J by 14 bases, with 9 bases of the junction left unmatched. CDR3 length: 13 amino acids.

V and J are TRBV6-6 and TRBJ2-7; TRBD1 matches 8 bases. V was clipped by 6 bases and J by 8 bases; unmatched bases: 15. Germline assignment: CDR1 MNHNY and CDR2 SVGAGI (reference sequence). This CDR3 comprises 15 residues. CDR3 residues: CASSAGGGSSIQQYF. Written as DNA, the CDR3 is TGTGCCAGCAGCGCAGGGGGCGGGTCCTCGATCCAGCAGTACTTC.

The chain combines TRBV28 with TRBJ1-1; D remains unclear. From germline, CDR1 is MDHEN and CDR2 SYDVKM. Trimming took 2 bases from V and 10 from J, leaving 20 bases between them. CDR3 length equals 15 residues. In DNA, the CDR3 is TGTGCCAGCAGTTTAGTCCCGGCAGTCACACGACGAGCTTTCTTT. Its protein is CASSLVPAVTRRAFF.

The V and J genes are TRBV29-1 and TRBJ2-5; D unresolved. Trimming took off 6 bases at V and 1 base at J, with 0 bases between the two ends. CDR1 and CDR2 (germline): SQVTM, ANQGSEA. CDR3 length: 9 residues. DNA for the CDR3: TGCAGCGTCCAAGAGACCCAGTACTTC. It translates to CSVQETQYF.

This chain connects TRBV6-2 or TRBV6-3 to TRBJ2-7, with 9 bases that match TRBD1. The CDR3 contains 13 residues. CDR1 MNHEY and CDR2 SVGEGT come from the germline V gene. V lost 6 bases to trimming and J lost 4 bases; unmatched junction nucleotides: 4. The CDR3 bases are TGTGCCAGCAGACAGGGGGCTAAGTACGAGCAGTACTTC. This codes for CASRQGAKYEQYF.

This clonotype is medium-sized in the sample. V and J are TRBV12-3 or TRBV12-4 and TRBJ1-1; 8 bases fit TRBD1. V lost 4 bases to trimming and J lost 5 bases; unmatched junction nucleotides: 6. The CDR3 runs to 14 residues. This CDR3 is CASSYSGGWTEAFF. The CDR3 region has the DNA TGTGCCAGCAGTTATTCAGGGGGCTGGACTGAAGCTTTCTTT.

The V gene is TRBV6-5, the J gene TRBJ2-7; a possible D gene is TRBD2 (5 bases). Germline assignment: CDR1 MNHEY and CDR2 SVGAGI. The CDR3 sequence is 14 residues long. Trimming removed 0 bases at V and 3 bases at J, with 9 bases between. CDR3 nucleotides: TGTGCCAGCAGTTACTCTGGGCGGGTCTACGAGCAGTACTTC. Residues: CASSYSGRVYEQYF.

This chain connects TRBV4-1 to TRBJ2-5; 8 bases agree with TRBD2. CDR3 length: 16 residues. CDR1 is MGHRA and CDR2 is YSYEKL in the germline V gene. The ends lost 0 bases at V and 4 bases at J; junction bases unmatched: 7. The CDR3 DNA is TGCGCCAGCAGCCAAGACCCCGGGAGGGCCGTAGAGACCCAGTACTTC. Its protein product is CASSQDPGRAVETQYF.

V and J are TRBV7-3 and TRBJ2-2; D unclear. The ends were cut back, 2 bases at V and 2 bases at J, with 12 bases in the middle. Germline V lookup: CDR1 SGHTA, CDR2 FQGTGA. This CDR3 contains 16 residues. Here the CDR3 reads CASSLGVNLNTGELFF. CDR3 in DNA: TGTGCCAGCAGCTTAGGAGTCAACCTTAACACCGGGGAGCTGTTTTTT.

This clonotype was seen a handful of times. The CDR3 here is CASSLVDPSYNEQFF. CDR3 sequence (DNA): TGCGCCAGCAGCTTGGTAGACCCCTCCTACAATGAGCAGTTCTTC. The chain employs TRBV5-1 and TRBJ2-1; no definite D call. V was pared by 0 bases and J by 0 bases, with 7 bases between. CDR1 is SGHRS, CDR2 YFSETQ, per germline. The CDR3 contains 15 residues.

This clonotype has a handful of counts. The chain recombines TRBV5-1 with TRBJ2-5; a possible D gene is TRBD2 (6 bases). The CDR3 spans 15 residues. V gave up 4 bases and J gave up 5 bases, with 18 bases separating them. Germline lookup yields CDR1 SGHRS and CDR2 YFSETQ. The CDR3 coding sequence is TGCGCCAGCAGCCTGGCTCAGGGAGGTTGGGAGACCCAGTACTTC. Protein: CASSLAQGGWETQYF.